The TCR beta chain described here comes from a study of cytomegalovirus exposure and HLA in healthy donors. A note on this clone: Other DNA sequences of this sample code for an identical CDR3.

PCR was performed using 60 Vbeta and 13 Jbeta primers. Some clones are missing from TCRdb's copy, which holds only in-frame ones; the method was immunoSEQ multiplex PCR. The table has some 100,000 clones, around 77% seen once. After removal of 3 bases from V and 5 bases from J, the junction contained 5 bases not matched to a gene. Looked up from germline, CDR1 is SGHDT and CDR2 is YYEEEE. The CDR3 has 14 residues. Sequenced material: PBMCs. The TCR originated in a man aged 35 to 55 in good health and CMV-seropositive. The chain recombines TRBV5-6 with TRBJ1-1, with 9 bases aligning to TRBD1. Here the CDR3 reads CASSWGQGWTEAFF. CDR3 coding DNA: TGTGCCAGCAGCTGGGGACAGGGTTGGACTGAAGCTTTCTTT.